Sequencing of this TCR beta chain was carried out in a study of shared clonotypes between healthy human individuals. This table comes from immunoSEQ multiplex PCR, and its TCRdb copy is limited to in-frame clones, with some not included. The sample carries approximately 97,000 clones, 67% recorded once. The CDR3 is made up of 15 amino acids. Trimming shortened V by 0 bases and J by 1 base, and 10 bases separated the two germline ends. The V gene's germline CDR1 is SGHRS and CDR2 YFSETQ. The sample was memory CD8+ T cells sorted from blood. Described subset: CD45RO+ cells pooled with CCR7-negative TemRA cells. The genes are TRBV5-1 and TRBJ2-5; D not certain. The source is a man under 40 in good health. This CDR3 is CASSLDITSQETQYF. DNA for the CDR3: TGCGCCAGCAGCTTGGATATCACAAGCCAAGAGACCCAGTACTTC. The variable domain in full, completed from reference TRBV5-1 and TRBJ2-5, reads KAGVTQTPRYLIKTRGQQVTLSCSPISGHRSVSWYQQTPGQGLQFLFEYFSETQRNKGNFPGRFSGRQFSNSRSEMNVSTLELGDSALYLCASSLDITSQETQYFGPGTRLLVL.